A selection of T cell receptor beta chains follows, all from one sample in a study of T cell responses to AZD1222 COVID-19 vaccine. Data came from immunoSEQ multiplex PCR; TCRdb stores just in-frame clones and leaves some out. The sample holds about 130,000 clones, about 93% seen once. The material sequenced was peripheral blood, taken on day 0 of AZD1222 vaccination. These receptors were taken from an adult in good health. CDR3s include the opening cysteine and the closing phenylalanine or tryptophan. Fields, in order: clone size, D gene, V gene, J gene, CDR3 DNA, CDR3 protein. D genes are given only for firm matches. Some rows mark clone size as missing; the rest say once, few, many or name a class of expanded clone.

size: NA
D: NA
V: TRBV5-1
J: TRBJ2-1
DNA: TGCGCCAGCAGCTTGGGTGTCGAGCAGTTCTTC
CDR3: CASSLGVEQFF

size: NA
D: NA
V: TRBV9
J: TRBJ1-2
DNA: TGTGCCAGCAGCGCACAGACCACCCTTAACTATGGCTACACCTTC
CDR3: CASSAQTTLNYGYTF

size: NA
D: NA
V: TRBV6-5
J: TRBJ1-1
DNA: TGTGCCAGCAGTTACTCGTCCCCGAACACTGAAGCTTTCTTT
CDR3: CASSYSSPNTEAFF

size: NA
D: TRBD2
V: TRBV5-1
J: TRBJ2-1
DNA: TGCGCCAGCCTACGGGGGGGAGGAGAGTCGAATGAGCAGTTCTTC
CDR3: CASLRGGGESNEQFF

size: once
D: NA
V: TRBV12-3/TRBV12-4
J: TRBJ1-2
DNA: TGTGCCAGCAGTTTTCTAGCGGGCTACACCTTC
CDR3: CASSFLAGYTF

size: NA
D: TRBD2
V: TRBV2
J: TRBJ2-3
DNA: TGTGCCAGCAGTCGGGAGGCCACAGATACGCAGTATTTT
CDR3: CASSREATDTQYF

size: NA
D: NA
V: TRBV18
J: TRBJ2-5
DNA: TGTGCCAGCTCACCTAGCGAGTACCAAGAGACCCAGTACTTC
CDR3: CASSPSEYQETQYF

size: NA
D: NA
V: TRBV30
J: TRBJ2-7
DNA: TGTGCCTGGATCCCTTTTCCGGACTCTTACTCCTACGAGCAGTACTTC
CDR3: CAWIPFPDSYSYEQYF

size: NA
D: NA
V: TRBV29-1
J: TRBJ1-1
DNA: TGCAGCGTTGACCCAAATAGTGAAGCTTTCTTT
CDR3: CSVDPNSEAFF

size: few
D: NA
V: TRBV30
J: TRBJ2-2
DNA: TGTGCCTGGAGGCGGGGGCGGGCCGGGGAGCTGTTTTTT
CDR3: CAWRRGRAGELFF